A selection of T cell receptor beta chains follows, all from one sample in a study of blood T cell repertoires in COVID-19. Assay used: immunoSEQ multiplex PCR; TCRdb lists only in-frame clones, some missing. Here the sample spans about 360,000 clones, 65% to 85% being singletons. Material: peripheral blood. The receptor set was obtained from a man aged 30 to 39 with active or convalescent COVID-19. CDR3s include the opening cysteine and the closing phenylalanine or tryptophan. A D gene is named only where the DNA matches it firmly. Where a row states a size, it is once, few, many or the class of an expanded clone; other rows omit it.

d_gene: TRBD1
j_gene: TRBJ1-2
abundance: -
v_gene: TRBV6-2/TRBV6-3
len: 15
CDR3nt: TGTGCCAGCAGTTACTCGGCAGGGGGCGACTATGGCTACACCTTC
CDR3aa: CASSYSAGGDYGYTF

d_gene: -
j_gene: TRBJ2-5
abundance: -
v_gene: TRBV9
len: 16
CDR3nt: TGTGCCAGCAGCTTTTCACCGGGAGACCGGCAAGAGACCCAGTACTTC
CDR3aa: CASSFSPGDRQETQYF

d_gene: TRBD1
j_gene: TRBJ2-5
abundance: -
v_gene: TRBV6-4
len: 16
CDR3nt: TGTGCCAGCAGAGAGACAGGGGTTGAGACAGAAGAGACCCAGTACTTC
CDR3aa: CASRETGVETEETQYF

d_gene: TRBD1
j_gene: TRBJ2-7
abundance: -
v_gene: TRBV19
len: 18
CDR3nt: TGTGCCAGTAGTATAAGGCGTAGTATCGGGACAGGAATTTACGAGCAGTACTTC
CDR3aa: CASSIRRSIGTGIYEQYF

d_gene: -
j_gene: TRBJ1-6
abundance: once
v_gene: TRBV28
len: 16
CDR3nt: TGTGCCAGCAGCCCGATAGGAGAGACCTCGAATTCACCCCTCCACTTT
CDR3aa: CASSPIGETSNSPLHF

d_gene: TRBD1
j_gene: TRBJ1-2
abundance: -
v_gene: TRBV7-6
len: 15
CDR3nt: TGTGCCAGCAGCTTAGAGTGGGGGACAGGGAATGGCTACACCTTC
CDR3aa: CASSLEWGTGNGYTF

d_gene: TRBD1
j_gene: TRBJ2-7
abundance: -
v_gene: TRBV4-3
len: 15
CDR3nt: TGCGCCAGCAGCCAAAACCGGGACAGGTTAACCGAGCAGTACTTC
CDR3aa: CASSQNRDRLTEQYF

d_gene: -
j_gene: TRBJ1-4
abundance: -
v_gene: TRBV29-1
len: 13
CDR3nt: TGCAGCGGCAACGGAGGGAGAGATGAAAAACTGTTTTTT
CDR3aa: CSGNGGRDEKLFF

d_gene: -
j_gene: TRBJ1-3
abundance: once
v_gene: TRBV27
len: 14
CDR3nt: TGTGCCAGCACCGCCCAGGGTTCAGGAAACACCATATATTTT
CDR3aa: CASTAQGSGNTIYF

d_gene: TRBD2
j_gene: TRBJ2-5
abundance: -
v_gene: TRBV7-3
len: 16
CDR3nt: TGTGCCAGCAGCCCGTCGGGACTAGCGGGGTCCGAGACCCAGTACTTC
CDR3aa: CASSPSGLAGSETQYF

d_gene: TRBD2
j_gene: TRBJ2-1
abundance: -
v_gene: TRBV20-1
len: 11
CDR3nt: TGCAGGCAAACTAGCGGCAATGAGCAGTTCTTC
CDR3aa: CRQTSGNEQFF

d_gene: TRBD2
j_gene: TRBJ2-5
abundance: -
v_gene: TRBV19
len: 12
CDR3nt: TGTGCCAGCTCGGGGGGGCGAGGGACCCAGTACTTC
CDR3aa: CASSGGRGTQYF

d_gene: TRBD2
j_gene: TRBJ2-1
abundance: -
v_gene: TRBV6-2/TRBV6-3
len: 18
CDR3nt: TGTGCCAGCAGTACTACCGGACTAGCGGGACGAGATTTTAATGAGCAGTTCTTC
CDR3aa: CASSTTGLAGRDFNEQFF

d_gene: TRBD1
j_gene: TRBJ2-5
abundance: few
v_gene: TRBV5-1
len: 14
CDR3nt: TGCGCCAGCAGCGGAACAGGGGGCGTAGAGACCCAGTACTTC
CDR3aa: CASSGTGGVETQYF

d_gene: -
j_gene: TRBJ1-2
abundance: -
v_gene: TRBV5-1
len: 13
CDR3nt: TGCGCCAGCAGCTTTCAGTATAACTATGGCTACACCTTC
CDR3aa: CASSFQYNYGYTF

d_gene: TRBD2
j_gene: TRBJ2-3
abundance: once
v_gene: TRBV6-5
len: 14
CDR3nt: TGTGCCAGCAGCCTACTAGCGTCCACAGATACGCAGTATTTT
CDR3aa: CASSLLASTDTQYF

d_gene: TRBD1
j_gene: TRBJ1-3
abundance: -
v_gene: TRBV3-1/TRBV3-2
len: 17
CDR3nt: TGTGCCAGCAGCCAAGATCGGCGCAGGGGGCAAGGAAACACCATATATTTT
CDR3aa: CASSQDRRRGQGNTIYF

d_gene: -
j_gene: TRBJ2-1
abundance: -
v_gene: TRBV12-3/TRBV12-4
len: 13
CDR3nt: TGTGCCAGCCTTAGCGGCGACAACAATGAGCAGTTCTTC
CDR3aa: CASLSGDNNEQFF

d_gene: -
j_gene: TRBJ1-5
abundance: -
v_gene: TRBV28
len: 12
CDR3nt: TGTGCCAGCAGTTCCTCGTCTCAGCCCCAGCATTTT
CDR3aa: CASSSSSQPQHF

d_gene: TRBD1
j_gene: TRBJ1-2
abundance: -
v_gene: TRBV5-8
len: 15
CDR3nt: TGTGCCAGCAGCTTAAGGGACAGGGTATACTATGGCTACACCTTC
CDR3aa: CASSLRDRVYYGYTF

d_gene: TRBD2
j_gene: TRBJ2-5
abundance: once
v_gene: TRBV6-5
len: 15
CDR3nt: TGTGCCAGCAGCCTACTAGCGGGAGTAGGAGAGACCCAGTACTTC
CDR3aa: CASSLLAGVGETQYF

d_gene: -
j_gene: TRBJ2-5
abundance: -
v_gene: TRBV7-8
len: 15
CDR3nt: TGTGCCAGCAGCTTAGGTGCGGGGAACCAAGAGACCCAGTACTTC
CDR3aa: CASSLGAGNQETQYF

d_gene: TRBD1
j_gene: TRBJ1-2
abundance: once
v_gene: TRBV2
len: 17
CDR3nt: TGTGCCAGCAGACCCCCTGGATCGACAGGGCCAAACTATGGCTACACCTTC
CDR3aa: CASRPPGSTGPNYGYTF

d_gene: -
j_gene: TRBJ1-2
abundance: -
v_gene: TRBV5-1
len: 14
CDR3nt: TGCGCCAGCATCCAGGTCGGCGGACTCGGTGGCTACACCTTC
CDR3aa: CASIQVGGLGGYTF

d_gene: -
j_gene: TRBJ1-1
abundance: few
v_gene: TRBV5-1
len: 14
CDR3nt: TGCGCCAGCAGCTCCCAGGCGGCGGGAACTGAAGCTTTCTTT
CDR3aa: CASSSQAAGTEAFF

d_gene: -
j_gene: TRBJ1-1
abundance: -
v_gene: TRBV6-5
len: 13
CDR3nt: TGTGCCTCAATGGCCAGTCAGCGGGGTGAAGCTTTCTTT
CDR3aa: CASMASQRGEAFF

d_gene: -
j_gene: TRBJ1-2
abundance: -
v_gene: TRBV9
len: 15
CDR3nt: TGTGCCAGCAGCGTAGAGAACCTGGGGTCGGGAGGCTACACCTTC
CDR3aa: CASSVENLGSGGYTF

d_gene: TRBD1
j_gene: TRBJ2-7
abundance: -
v_gene: TRBV6-4
len: 15
CDR3nt: TGTGCCAGCAGTGACGGCAGACAGGGACACTACGAGCAGTACTTC
CDR3aa: CASSDGRQGHYEQYF

d_gene: TRBD1
j_gene: TRBJ2-3
abundance: -
v_gene: TRBV7-2
len: 14
CDR3nt: TGTGCCAGCAGCCCTTCGAAGGGGGCTCTCTCGCAGTATTTT
CDR3aa: CASSPSKGALSQYF

d_gene: -
j_gene: TRBJ2-5
abundance: -
v_gene: TRBV9
len: 14
CDR3nt: TGTGCCAGCAGCGCGGACAGTACTCAAGAGACCCAGTACTTC
CDR3aa: CASSADSTQETQYF

d_gene: -
j_gene: TRBJ1-6
abundance: -
v_gene: TRBV19
len: 14
CDR3nt: TGTGCCAGTAGTCTCGACAGAGATAATTCACCCCTCCACTTT
CDR3aa: CASSLDRDNSPLHF

d_gene: TRBD1
j_gene: TRBJ2-7
abundance: -
v_gene: TRBV2
len: 15
CDR3nt: TGTGCCAGCAGTGGAGGACAGGGGGCCTCCTACGAGCAGTACTTC
CDR3aa: CASSGGQGASYEQYF

d_gene: -
j_gene: TRBJ1-4
abundance: -
v_gene: TRBV3-1/TRBV3-2
len: 15
CDR3nt: TGTGCCAGCAGCCACCCTGGGAGTGGTAATGAAAAACTGTTTTTT
CDR3aa: CASSHPGSGNEKLFF

d_gene: TRBD2
j_gene: TRBJ2-1
abundance: many
v_gene: TRBV27
len: 19
CDR3nt: TGTGCCAGCTATCCACCGGGACTAGCGGGAGAAACACCCTACAATGAGCAGTTCTTC
CDR3aa: CASYPPGLAGETPYNEQFF

d_gene: -
j_gene: TRBJ2-1
abundance: -
v_gene: TRBV11-1
len: 13
CDR3nt: TGTGCCAGCAGCTCGGACAGAAACAATGAGCAGTTCTTC
CDR3aa: CASSSDRNNEQFF

d_gene: -
j_gene: TRBJ1-5
abundance: -
v_gene: TRBV19
len: 14
CDR3nt: TGTGCCAGTACCACCGACAGGTATGAGCAGCCCCAGCATTTT
CDR3aa: CASTTDRYEQPQHF

d_gene: TRBD1
j_gene: TRBJ2-3
abundance: -
v_gene: TRBV12-3/TRBV12-4
len: 12
CDR3nt: TGTGCCAGCTCAGACAGGGCTGATACGCAGTATTTT
CDR3aa: CASSDRADTQYF